This TCR beta chain was captured in a study of beta chain features in type 1 diabetes. The entirety of the isolated RNA underwent reverse transcription, so expressed TCRB transcripts were sequenced. Here immunoSEQ multiplex PCR was the method, and the copy in TCRdb shows in-frame clones only, minus some. The sample holds around 190,000 clones; around an eighth are singletons and the top ten take roughly 0.56%. Germline V gene sequence: CDR1 SGHVS, CDR2 FQNEAQ. This CDR3 has 15 amino acids. V lost 6 bases and J lost 4; bases outside the gene matches: 10. In its sample, this clone was seen a few times. The sequencing input was central memory CD4+ T cells from blood. This sequence originates from a woman aged 18-29 years in good health. J is TRBJ2-5 and V is TRBV7-8; 8 bases agree with TRBD1. CDR3 residues: CASSRGQGAGETQYF. The CDR3 DNA follows: TGTGCCAGCAGTCGGGGCCAGGGGGCGGGAGAGACCCAGTACTTC.